The clone carrying this T cell receptor (beta chain) has a count of ten or more. The source of the sample is a study of regulatory T cells in long-lasting Graves disease. Construction of TCR beta libraries relied on iRepertoire HTBI primers and on Arm-PCR targeting CDR3 regions. Each CDR3 protein is one row after TCRdb ran MiXCR on the multiplex PCR reads. The table shows 350,000 to 450,000 distinct CDR3 sequences, with about 15% occurring only once. The time point is: newly diagnosed GD, antithyroid drugs for less than 3 months. Generation of the TCR library employed RNA extracted from PBMCs. The length of the CDR3 is 16 residues. Trimming cost V 4 bases and J 2 bases, with 17 bases left between them. Germline V CDR1 and CDR2: SGHDN, FVKESK. A further study also used this sample, focusing on T cells in Graves' hyperthyroidism and ophthalmopathy. This second study notes: Graves' hyperthyroidism was deemed stable given no ophthalmopathy progression within 18 months. An initial round of RT-PCR targeting the TCR CDR3 relied on the HTBI primer set.

V is TRBV14 and J is TRBJ1-1, with D tentatively TRBD1 (5 bases). The sequence derives from a woman in her thirties with Graves disease. This material consisted of peripheral blood mononuclear cells (PBMCs), taken at new diagnosis, from a patient treated with antithyroid drugs. CDR3 loop: CASSPGGGGINTEAFF. In DNA form, the CDR3 reads TGTGCCAGCAGCCCGGGGGGGGGAGGGATCAACACTGAAGCTTTCTTT.